The 22 T cell receptor beta chains listed next were all sequenced from one sample in a study of T cell repertoires in cytomegalovirus infection. Which antigens these TCRs recognize remains unknown. Via MiXCR, TCRdb re-called the reads, giving one row per CDR3 protein. The sample carries under 500,000 distinct CDR3 sequences, about 44% recorded once. This material consisted of cultured PBMCs, taken from culture after CMV antigen stimulation. These receptors were collected from a human donor in good health (CMV status not recorded). Some clones in this sample may be carry-over from other donors' samples.

This rearrangement joins TRBV19 to TRBJ2-7; D remains ambiguous. Germline V gives CDR1 LNHDA, CDR2 SQIVND (reference sequence). The CDR3 covers 13 residues. Trimming took off 7 bases at V and 6 bases at J, with 16 bases between the two ends. For the CDR3, the DNA is TGTGCCAGTACCTCTAACCTTGGCGGCGAGCAGTACTTC. It yields the protein CASTSNLGGEQYF.

The J gene is TRBJ2-1, the V gene TRBV5-6; D possibly corresponds to TRBD2 (6 bases). Trimming removed 4 bases from V and 4 bases from J, with 15 bases in between. This CDR3 spans 15 amino acids. Germline loops: CDR1 SGHDT, CDR2 YYEEEE. The CDR3 region has the DNA TGTGCCAGCAGCCCCCCACTAGCAGTATACAATGAGCAGTTCTTC. This gives the protein CASSPPLAVYNEQFF.

V gene TRBV2 combines with J gene TRBJ2-4, with TRBD1 as a possible D gene (5 bases). The V end lost 3 bases, the J end lost 8 bases, and 14 bases lay between the germline ends. This CDR3 is 14 amino acids long. The germline CDR1 and CDR2 sequences are SNHLY and FYNNEI. The CDR3 region is CASSEGLGIHIQYF. The CDR3 nucleotides are TGTGCCAGCAGTGAGGGGCTTGGAATACACATTCAGTACTTC.

DNA for the CDR3: TGTGCCAGCAGCCACCCTCCGGCAGGGGGCGGCTATGGCTACACCTTC. Translated, it gives CASSHPPAGGGYGYTF. This rearrangement joins TRBV7-2 to TRBJ1-2; TRBD1 aligns across 8 bases. Germline V gives CDR1 SGHTA, CDR2 FQGNSA. The CDR3 runs 16 residues. V shed 5 bases and J 4 bases; nucleotides not matched to a gene: 12.

This clonotype was observed a few times. The CDR3 is CASSLGPPRAGYGYTF. The CDR3, as DNA: TGTGCCAGCAGCTTAGGACCCCCCAGGGCCGGGTATGGCTACACCTTC. This chain joins TRBV7-2 and TRBJ1-2, with D possibly matching TRBD1 (5 bases). Germline-derived CDR1 and CDR2 are SGHTA and FQGNSA. V dropped 1 base and J dropped 5 bases, with 17 bases sitting between them. The CDR3 loop spans 16 amino acids.

This clonotype was seen more than once but under ten times. This rearrangement joins TRBV14 to TRBJ2-1; TRBD2 might be the D (6 bases). The germline V gene has CDR1 SGHDN and CDR2 FVKESK. The CDR3 has 14 amino acids. Trimming left V 2 bases short and J 10 bases short, with 15 bases between. CDR3 amino acids: CASSQNTSPGEQFF. For the CDR3, the DNA is TGTGCCAGCAGCCAAAACACTAGCCCAGGGGAGCAGTTCTTC.

This CDR3 reads CASSWGTGGHDEQFF. The CDR3 nucleotides are TGTGCCAGCAGCTGGGGGACAGGGGGCCATGATGAGCAGTTCTTC. The chain employs TRBV5-4 and TRBJ2-1; 12 bases align to TRBD1. Germline loops: CDR1 SGHNT, CDR2 YYREEE (reference sequence). J gave up 8 bases and V 3 bases, and 6 bases lay outside the gene matches. CDR3 length equals 15 residues.

The table lists this clonotype with a count of one. The CDR3 protein is CAISESHSSYEQYF. The CDR3 DNA follows: TGTGCCATCAGTGAGTCGCACAGTTCCTACGAGCAGTACTTC. The V gene is TRBV10-3, the J gene TRBJ2-7, with D uncertain. Germline V gene data show CDR1 as ENHRY and CDR2 as SYGVKD. V was cut by 0 bases and J by 1 base, with 7 bases left in between. The CDR3 consists of 14 residues.

This clonotype was recorded a few times. The chain carries TRBV6-5 and TRBJ2-4, with D possibly being TRBD2 (5 bases). Trimming removed 10 bases at V and 7 bases at J, with 20 bases between. Germline CDR1 reads MNHEY; CDR2 reads SVGAGI. CDR3 length equals 14 residues. As DNA, the CDR3 is TGTGCCACCCGCCGAGGAGGTAGCTGGAACATTCAGTACTTC. It translates to CATRRGGSWNIQYF.

This clonotype was found a few times. V and J are TRBV19 and TRBJ2-7; D is uncertain. Trimming pared 7 bases from V and 3 bases from J, leaving 19 bases between. The CDR3 is 15 amino acids. CDR1 LNHDA and CDR2 SQIVND come from the germline V gene (reference sequence). The CDR3 nucleotides are TGTGCCAGTAACCCGGGCCCGGCTACGATCTACGAGCAGTACTTC. Translating gives CASNPGPATIYEQYF.

V gene TRBV5-1 combines with J gene TRBJ2-7; no clear D. The CDR3 extends over 14 amino acids. Germline CDR1 reads SGHRS; CDR2 reads YFSETQ. V lost 4 bases, J lost 0 bases, and 11 bases lay in between. This CDR3 reads CASSQIRSSYEQYF. CDR3 nucleotide sequence: TGCGCCAGCAGCCAAATCAGGAGCTCCTACGAGCAGTACTTC.

This clonotype was detected only a few times. The chain has TRBV4-1 and TRBJ1-1, with a possible D match to TRBD1 (6 bases). Germline assignment: CDR1 MGHRA and CDR2 YSYEKL. The V end was cut by 1 base, the J end by 1 base, with 7 bases between. The CDR3 sequence is 14 residues long. Written as DNA, the CDR3 is TGCGCCAGCAGCCAAGGGGACAAGAACACTGAAGCTTTCTTT. This translates into CASSQGDKNTEAFF.

Only a few counts were recorded for this clonotype. The chain is built from TRBV12-3 or TRBV12-4 and TRBJ1-5, with D tentatively TRBD1 (5 bases). V lost 6 bases and J 1 base, leaving 13 bases between the germline ends. The CDR3 sequence is 15 residues long. CDR3: CASSPHWGSNQPQHF. CDR3 in DNA: TGTGCCAGCAGCCCTCACTGGGGGAGCAATCAGCCCCAGCATTTT.

A few counts support this clonotype. J is TRBJ1-1 and V is TRBV7-2; possibly TRBD1 for D (5 bases). The CDR3 has 16 amino acids. The V and J ends lost 3 bases and 1 base respectively, with 15 bases between them. The germline CDR1 and CDR2 sequences are SGHTA and FQGNSA. In DNA, the CDR3 is TGTGCCAGCAGCTTTCTATTCGACAGCTCGAACACTGAAGCTTTCTTT. It yields the protein CASSFLFDSSNTEAFF.

This clonotype has more than one count but fewer than ten. The rearrangement uses TRBV11-2 and TRBJ2-3; no reliable D call. CDR1 SGHAT and CDR2 FQNNGV come from the germline V gene. The CDR3 extends over 15 amino acids. The V and J ends lost 7 bases and 1 base respectively, with 15 bases between them. This CDR3 is CASNVRGIGTDTQYF. The DNA for the CDR3 is TGTGCCAGCAATGTACGTGGGATTGGCACAGATACGCAGTATTTT.

The table lists this clonotype with a count of one. V usage is TRBV10-3 and J usage is TRBJ2-5, with D perhaps matching TRBD1 (6 bases). The CDR3 is 14 residues long. The germline gives CDR1 ENHRY, CDR2 SYGVKD. The V gene lost 4 bases and the J gene lost 4 bases, with 13 bases spanning the gap. CDR3 DNA sequence: TGTGCCATCAGTGGAGGGGGAAGGGGAGAGACCCAGTACTTC. Its protein product is CAISGGGRGETQYF.

The chain links TRBV12-3 or TRBV12-4 to TRBJ2-1; D ambiguous. V lost 5 bases to trimming and J lost 4 bases, with 6 bases between them. This CDR3 comprises 12 residues. Here the CDR3 reads CASSTLYNEQFF. The CDR3 nucleotides are TGTGCCAGCAGTACACTTTACAATGAGCAGTTCTTC.

About this clonotype itself: A read error may account for a junction end that differs from germline. V usage is TRBV25-1 and J usage is TRBJ2-1, with TRBD1 as a possible D gene (5 bases). CDR1 MGHDK and CDR2 SYGVNS come from the germline V gene. There are 16 residues in the CDR3. CDR3 sequence (DNA): TGTGCCAGCAGTGAAAGGCCTGGCTCGGCGGACAATGAGCAGTCCTTC. It specifies CASSERPGSADNEQSF.

V usage is TRBV11-2 and J usage is TRBJ2-2, with D unresolved. This CDR3 spans 12 amino acids. V was trimmed by 4 bases and J by 6 bases, leaving 6 bases between them. CDR1 is SGHAT, CDR2 FQNNGV, per germline. This CDR3 is CASSSLPGELFF. CDR3 coding DNA: TGTGCCAGCAGCTCTCTTCCCGGGGAGCTGTTTTTT.

V usage is TRBV7-9 and J usage is TRBJ2-3, with D unclear. V was clipped by 6 bases and J by 1 base, with 8 bases between them. Germline V lookup: CDR1 SEHNR, CDR2 FQNEAQ (reference sequence). The CDR3 is made up of 13 amino acids. CDR3 region: CASRMTGTDTQYF. DNA for the CDR3: TGTGCCAGCAGGATGACCGGCACAGATACGCAGTATTTT.

CDR3 region: CSVLTGVGTGELFF. The CDR3 coding sequence is TGCAGCGTACTGACGGGGGTCGGCACCGGGGAGCTGTTTTTT. V is TRBV29-1 and J is TRBJ2-2; a possible D gene is TRBD2 (6 bases). Germline loops: CDR1 SQVTM, CDR2 ANQGSEA. This CDR3 contains 14 residues. Trimming left V 6 bases short and J 4 bases short, with 15 bases between.

This clonotype was found once. This rearrangement joins TRBV29-1 to TRBJ1-5; no reliable D call. Germline assignment: CDR1 SQVTM and CDR2 ANQGSEA. This CDR3 spans 12 amino acids. The ends were cut back, 4 bases at V and 5 bases at J, with 9 bases in the middle. CDR3 amino acids: CSVGKGDQPQHF. The DNA for the CDR3 is TGCAGCGTTGGTAAAGGTGATCAGCCCCAGCATTTT.